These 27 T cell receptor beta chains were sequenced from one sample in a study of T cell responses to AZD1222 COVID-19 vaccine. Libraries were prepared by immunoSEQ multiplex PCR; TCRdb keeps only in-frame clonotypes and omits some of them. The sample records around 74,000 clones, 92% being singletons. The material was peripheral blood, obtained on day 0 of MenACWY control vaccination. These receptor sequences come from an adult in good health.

CDR3 nucleotides: TGTGCCAGCAGTACGACCCAGGGGTCCCTGGCCACAGATACGCAGTATTTT. Its protein product is CASSTTQGSLATDTQYF. The chain recombines TRBV28 with TRBJ2-3; D is possibly TRBD1 (6 bases). The CDR3 sequence is 17 residues long. The germline V gene has CDR1 MDHEN and CDR2 SYDVKM. V was clipped by 5 bases and J by 2 bases, with 20 bases between them.

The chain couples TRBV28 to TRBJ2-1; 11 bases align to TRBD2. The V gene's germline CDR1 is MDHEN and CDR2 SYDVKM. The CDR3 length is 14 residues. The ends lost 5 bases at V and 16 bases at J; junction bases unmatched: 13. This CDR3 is CASSPVGTSGKEFF. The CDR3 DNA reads TGTGCCAGCAGTCCCGTAGGGACTAGCGGAAAGGAATTCTTC.

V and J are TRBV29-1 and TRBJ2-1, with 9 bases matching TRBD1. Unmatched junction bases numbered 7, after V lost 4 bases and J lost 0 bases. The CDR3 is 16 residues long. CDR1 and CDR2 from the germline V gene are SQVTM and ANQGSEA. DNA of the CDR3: TGCAGCGTTGCCCGGACAGGGGTTTTCTCCTACAATGAGCAGTTCTTC. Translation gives CSVARTGVFSYNEQFF.

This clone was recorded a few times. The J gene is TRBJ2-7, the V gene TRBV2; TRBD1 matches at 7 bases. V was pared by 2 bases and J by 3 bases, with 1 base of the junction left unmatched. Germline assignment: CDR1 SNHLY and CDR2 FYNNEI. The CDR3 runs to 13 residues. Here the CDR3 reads CASSERDSYEQYF. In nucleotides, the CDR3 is TGTGCCAGCAGTGAACGGGACAGCTACGAGCAGTACTTC.

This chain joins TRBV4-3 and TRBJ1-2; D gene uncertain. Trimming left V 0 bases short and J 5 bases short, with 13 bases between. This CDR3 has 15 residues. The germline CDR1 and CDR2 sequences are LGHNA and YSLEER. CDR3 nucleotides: TGCGCCAGCAGCCAAGATGCTCGTGGGCAGTATGGCTACACCTTC. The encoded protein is CASSQDARGQYGYTF.

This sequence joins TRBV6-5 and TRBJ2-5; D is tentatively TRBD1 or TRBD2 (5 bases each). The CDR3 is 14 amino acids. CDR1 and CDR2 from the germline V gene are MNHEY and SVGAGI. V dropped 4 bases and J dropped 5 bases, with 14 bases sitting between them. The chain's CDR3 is CASSFPGLGETQYF. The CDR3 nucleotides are TGTGCCAGCAGTTTCCCGGGGCTTGGGGAGACCCAGTACTTC.

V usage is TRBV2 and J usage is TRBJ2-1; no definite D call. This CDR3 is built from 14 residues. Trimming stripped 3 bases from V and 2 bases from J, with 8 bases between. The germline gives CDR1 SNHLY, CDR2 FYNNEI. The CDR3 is CASSEAGTYNEQFF. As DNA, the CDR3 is TGTGCCAGCAGTGAGGCAGGAACCTACAATGAGCAGTTCTTC. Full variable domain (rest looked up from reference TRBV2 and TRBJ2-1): EPEVTQTPSHQVTQMGQEVILRCVPISNHLYFYWYRQILGQKVEFLVSFYNNEISEKSEIFDDQFSVERPDGSNFTLKIRSTKLEDSAMYFCASSEAGTYNEQFFGPGTRLTVL.

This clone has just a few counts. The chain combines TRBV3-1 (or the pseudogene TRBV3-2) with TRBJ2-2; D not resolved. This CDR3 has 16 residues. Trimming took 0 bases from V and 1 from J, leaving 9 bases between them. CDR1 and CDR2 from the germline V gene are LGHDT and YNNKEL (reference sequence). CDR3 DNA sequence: TGTGCCAGCAGCCAAGAGGTTCCAGTGAACACCGGGGAGCTGTTTTTT. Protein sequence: CASSQEVPVNTGELFF.

DNA for the CDR3: TGTGCCAGTAGGTGGACAGGAGCTAACTATGGCTACACCTTC. The encoded protein is CASRWTGANYGYTF. The chain employs TRBV19 and TRBJ1-2, with 7 bases identical to TRBD1. The germline V gene encodes CDR1 LNHDA and CDR2 SQIVND (reference sequence). J gave up 0 bases and V 6 bases, and 4 bases lay outside the gene matches. The CDR3 loop spans 14 amino acids.

The DNA for the CDR3 is TGTGCCAGTAGTGACGGGGATACCTACAATGAGCAGTTCTTC. Translated: CASSDGDTYNEQFF. V and J are TRBV19 and TRBJ2-1; a weak D match, TRBD2 (5 bases). CDR1 and CDR2 from the germline V gene are LNHDA and SQIVND (reference sequence). The CDR3 runs to 14 residues. V was shortened by 5 bases and J by 2 bases, with 10 bases between the two germline ends.

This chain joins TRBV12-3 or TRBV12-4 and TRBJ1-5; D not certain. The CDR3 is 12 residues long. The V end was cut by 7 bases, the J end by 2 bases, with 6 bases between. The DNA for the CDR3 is TGTGCCAGCACGGATGGCAATCAGCCCCAGCATTTT. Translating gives CASTDGNQPQHF.

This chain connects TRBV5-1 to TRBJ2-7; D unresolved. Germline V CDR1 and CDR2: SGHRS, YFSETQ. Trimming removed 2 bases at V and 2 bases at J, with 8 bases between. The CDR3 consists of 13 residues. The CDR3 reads CASSFERAYEQYF. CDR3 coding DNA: TGCGCCAGCAGCTTTGAAAGGGCCTACGAGCAGTACTTC.

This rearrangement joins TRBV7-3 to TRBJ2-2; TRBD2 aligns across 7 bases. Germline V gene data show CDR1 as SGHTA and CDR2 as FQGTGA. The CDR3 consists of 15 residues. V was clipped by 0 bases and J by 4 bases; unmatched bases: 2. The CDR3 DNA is TGTGCCAGCAGCTTAACGGGCGGGGGCACCGGGGAGCTGTTTTTT. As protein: CASSLTGGGTGELFF.

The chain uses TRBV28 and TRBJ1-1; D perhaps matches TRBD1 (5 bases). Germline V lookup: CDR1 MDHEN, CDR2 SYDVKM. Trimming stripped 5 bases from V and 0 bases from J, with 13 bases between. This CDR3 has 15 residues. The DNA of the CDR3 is TGTGCCAGCAGTGTGACCGGGACCTTGAACACTGAAGCTTTCTTT. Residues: CASSVTGTLNTEAFF.

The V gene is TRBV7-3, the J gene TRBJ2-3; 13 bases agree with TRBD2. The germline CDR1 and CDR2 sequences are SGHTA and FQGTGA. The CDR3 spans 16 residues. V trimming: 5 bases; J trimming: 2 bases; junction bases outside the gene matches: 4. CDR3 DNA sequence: TGTGCCAGCAGCCCGGGGACTAGCGGGGCCACAGATACGCAGTATTTT. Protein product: CASSPGTSGATDTQYF.

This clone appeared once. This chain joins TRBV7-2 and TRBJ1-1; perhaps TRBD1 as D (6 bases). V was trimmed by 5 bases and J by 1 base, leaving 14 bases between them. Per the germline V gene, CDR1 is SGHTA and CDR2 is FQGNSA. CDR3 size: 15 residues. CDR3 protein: CASSINRDTNTEAFF. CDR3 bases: TGTGCCAGCAGCATAAACAGGGATACGAACACTGAAGCTTTCTTT.

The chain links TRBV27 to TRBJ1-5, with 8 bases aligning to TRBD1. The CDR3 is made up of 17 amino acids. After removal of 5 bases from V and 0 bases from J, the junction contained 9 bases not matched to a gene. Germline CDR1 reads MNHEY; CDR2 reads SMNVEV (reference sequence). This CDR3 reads CASSPQQGGYSNQPQHF. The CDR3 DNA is TGTGCCAGCAGTCCCCAACAGGGGGGATATAGCAATCAGCCCCAGCATTTT.

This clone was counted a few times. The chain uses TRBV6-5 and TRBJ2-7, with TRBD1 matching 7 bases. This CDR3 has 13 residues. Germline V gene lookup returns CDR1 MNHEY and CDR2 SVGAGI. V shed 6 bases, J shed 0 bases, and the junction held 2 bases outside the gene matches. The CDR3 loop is CASRTGPSYEQYF. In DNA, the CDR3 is TGTGCCAGCAGGACAGGGCCCTCCTACGAGCAGTACTTC.

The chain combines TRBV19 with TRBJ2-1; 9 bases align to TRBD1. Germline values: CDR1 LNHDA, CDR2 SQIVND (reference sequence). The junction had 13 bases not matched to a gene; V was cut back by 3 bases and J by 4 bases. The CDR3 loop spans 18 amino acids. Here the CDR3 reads CASSISMRTGVTYNEQFF. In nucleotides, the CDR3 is TGTGCCAGTAGTATCTCAATGAGGACAGGGGTAACTTACAATGAGCAGTTCTTC.

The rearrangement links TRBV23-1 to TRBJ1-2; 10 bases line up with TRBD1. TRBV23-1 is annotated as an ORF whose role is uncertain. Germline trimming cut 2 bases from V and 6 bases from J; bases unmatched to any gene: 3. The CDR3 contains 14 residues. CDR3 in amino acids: CASSQRDRGDGYTF. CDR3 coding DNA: TGCGCCAGCAGTCAACGGGACAGGGGAGATGGCTACACCTTC.

This CDR3 reads CASSLERNTEAFF. Written as DNA, the CDR3 is TGTGCCAGCAGCTTAGAAAGAAACACTGAAGCTTTCTTT. The chain is built from TRBV7-8 and TRBJ1-1; D not resolved. Germline CDR1 SGHVS, CDR2 FQNEAQ. CDR3 size: 13 residues. V was cut by 1 base and J by 2 bases, with 5 bases left in between.

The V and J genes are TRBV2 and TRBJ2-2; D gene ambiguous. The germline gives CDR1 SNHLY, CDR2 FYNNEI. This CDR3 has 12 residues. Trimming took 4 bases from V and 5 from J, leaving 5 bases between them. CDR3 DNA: TGTGCCAGCAGTGGTAATACCGGGGAGCTGTTTTTT. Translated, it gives CASSGNTGELFF.

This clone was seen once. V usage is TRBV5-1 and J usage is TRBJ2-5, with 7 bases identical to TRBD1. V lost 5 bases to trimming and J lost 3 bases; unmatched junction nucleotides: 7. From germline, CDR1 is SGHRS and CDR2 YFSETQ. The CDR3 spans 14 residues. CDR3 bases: TGCGCCAGCAGAGACCCAGGGGGAAAAGAGACCCAGTACTTC. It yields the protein CASRDPGGKETQYF.

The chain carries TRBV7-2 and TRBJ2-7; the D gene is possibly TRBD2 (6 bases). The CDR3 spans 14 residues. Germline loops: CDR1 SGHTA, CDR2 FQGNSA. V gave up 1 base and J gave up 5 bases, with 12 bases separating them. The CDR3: CASSLDLGGNEQYF. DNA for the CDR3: TGTGCCAGCAGCTTAGATCTGGGAGGAAACGAGCAGTACTTC.

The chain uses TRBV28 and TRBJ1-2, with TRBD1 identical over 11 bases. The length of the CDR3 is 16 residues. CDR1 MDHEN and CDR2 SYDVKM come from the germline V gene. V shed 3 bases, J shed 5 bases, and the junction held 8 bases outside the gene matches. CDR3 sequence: CASSFRTGGGHYGYTF. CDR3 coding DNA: TGTGCCAGCAGTTTTAGGACAGGGGGCGGACATTATGGCTACACCTTC.

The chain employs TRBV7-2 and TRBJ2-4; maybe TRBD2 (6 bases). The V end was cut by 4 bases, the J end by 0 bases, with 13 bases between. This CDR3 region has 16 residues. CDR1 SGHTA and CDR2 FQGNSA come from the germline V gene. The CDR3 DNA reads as TGTGCCAGCAGCTCCCACGGGGGATTAGCCAAAAACATTCAGTACTTC. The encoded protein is CASSSHGGLAKNIQYF. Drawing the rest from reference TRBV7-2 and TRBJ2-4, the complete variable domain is GAGVSQSPSNKVTEKGKDVELRCDPISGHTALYWYRQSLGQGLEFLIYFQGNSAPDKSGLPSDRFSAERTGGSVSTLTIQRTQQEDSAVYLCASSSHGGLAKNIQYFGAGTRLSVL.

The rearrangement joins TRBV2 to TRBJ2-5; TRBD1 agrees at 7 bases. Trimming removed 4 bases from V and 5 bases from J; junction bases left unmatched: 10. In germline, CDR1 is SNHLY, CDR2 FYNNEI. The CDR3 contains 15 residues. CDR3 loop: CASSGLGQVGETQYF. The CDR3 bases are TGTGCCAGCAGTGGATTAGGACAGGTCGGGGAGACCCAGTACTTC. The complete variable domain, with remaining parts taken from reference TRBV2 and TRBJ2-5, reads EPEVTQTPSHQVTQMGQEVILRCVPISNHLYFYWYRQILGQKVEFLVSFYNNEISEKSEIFDDQFSVERPDGSNFTLKIRSTKLEDSAMYFCASSGLGQVGETQYFGPGTRLLVL.